One sample yielded the 30 T cell receptor beta chains listed below, sequenced in a study of OX40 agonist ivuxolimab in advanced cancers. The table came from immunoSEQ multiplex PCR; TCRdb's copy has only in-frame clones and leaves some out. The sample carries more than 35,000 clones, nearly 80% recorded once. Specimen: CD4+ or CD8+ T cells sorted from blood, collected in a trial of the OX40 agonist ivuxolimab. The source is an adult with an advanced solid tumor such as melanoma, head and neck, liver or kidney cancer.

V is TRBV14 and J is TRBJ1-3; possible D gene TRBD1, 6 bases. Trimming took 2 bases from V and 11 from J, leaving 19 bases between them. The CDR3 contains 15 residues. The germline V gene has CDR1 SGHDN and CDR2 FVKESK. The CDR3 here is CASSQSRGQTSAIYF. The CDR3 nucleotides are TGTGCCAGCAGCCAATCGCGAGGACAGACCAGCGCCATATATTTT.

The chain carries TRBV19 and TRBJ2-1; 9 nucleotides align to TRBD1. V shed 5 bases and J 4 bases; nucleotides not matched to a gene: 6. Germline V gene sequence: CDR1 LNHDA, CDR2 SQIVND (reference sequence). The CDR3 spans 15 residues. The CDR3, as DNA: TGTGCCAGTAGTCGCCCCGGGACAGGGTACAATGAGCAGTTCTTC. This codes for CASSRPGTGYNEQFF.

The V and J genes are TRBV28 and TRBJ2-5; TRBD2 agrees at 9 bases. The V gene end was trimmed by 5 bases and the J gene end by 3 bases; junction bases not matched to a gene: 7. The CDR3 covers 15 residues. CDR1 and CDR2 from the germline V gene are MDHEN and SYDVKM. DNA for the CDR3: TGTGCCAGCAGTGTGACTAGCGGAGGGGAAGAGACCCAGTACTTC. This gives the protein CASSVTSGGEETQYF.

J is TRBJ2-1 and V is TRBV28; no reliable D call. The germline V gene encodes CDR1 MDHEN and CDR2 SYDVKM. The CDR3 covers 15 residues. V lost 1 base to trimming and J lost 3 bases, with 10 bases between them. For the CDR3, the DNA is TGTGCCAGCAGTTTATCCGGCTCTTTCTACAATGAGCAGTTCTTC. It translates to CASSLSGSFYNEQFF.

This clone was picked up a small number of times. V gene TRBV5-5 combines with J gene TRBJ1-2, with a possible D match to TRBD1 (5 bases). Trimming cost V 0 bases and J 3 bases, with 9 bases left between them. CDR3 size: 14 residues. The germline CDR1 and CDR2 sequences are SGHKS and YYEKEE (reference sequence). This CDR3 is CASSLGIRDYGYTF. In DNA, the CDR3 is TGTGCCAGCAGCTTGGGTATCAGGGACTATGGCTACACCTTC.

V is TRBV5-4 and J is TRBJ2-3; TRBD2 matches at 10 bases. The CDR3 has 14 residues. Germline CDR1 SGHNT, CDR2 YYREEE (reference sequence). J was trimmed by 6 bases and V by 7 bases; bases with no gene match: 8. Written as DNA, the CDR3 is TGTGCCAGCTTGACTAGCGGGTCTACGGATACGCAGTATTTT. Translating gives CASLTSGSTDTQYF.

This chain connects TRBV5-1 to TRBJ2-5; tentatively, D is TRBD2 (5 bases). The CDR3 covers 16 residues. The V gene lost 0 bases and the J gene lost 5 bases, with 17 bases spanning the gap. CDR1 SGHRS and CDR2 YFSETQ come from the germline V gene. CDR3 in DNA: TGCGCCAGCAGCTTGGGGCCCCAGGCTAGCTTCGAGACCCAGTACTTC. This translates into CASSLGPQASFETQYF. The whole variable domain, remainder taken from reference TRBV5-1 and TRBJ2-5, is KAGVTQTPRYLIKTRGQQVTLSCSPISGHRSVSWYQQTPGQGLQFLFEYFSETQRNKGNFPGRFSGRQFSNSRSEMNVSTLELGDSALYLCASSLGPQASFETQYFGPGTRLLVL.

The V and J genes are TRBV6-5 and TRBJ1-2; 7 nucleotides match TRBD1. With V trimmed by 1 base and J by 4 bases, 3 bases remained unmatched. Germline V gene sequence: CDR1 MNHEY, CDR2 SVGAGI. CDR3 length: 14 amino acids. Here the CDR3 reads CASSYYRGTYGYTF. DNA of the CDR3: TGTGCCAGCAGTTACTACAGGGGAACCTATGGCTACACCTTC.

This clone appeared a few times. The V and J genes are TRBV10-3 and TRBJ1-1; 8 positions match TRBD1. From germline, CDR1 is ENHRY and CDR2 SYGVKD. The CDR3 sequence is 15 residues long. With 1 base clipped from V and 3 bases from J, the junction kept 4 bases outside the gene matches. CDR3 protein: CAISEYTGGDTEAFF. CDR3 in DNA: TGTGCCATCAGTGAGTACACAGGGGGAGACACTGAAGCTTTCTTT.

The chain links TRBV27 to TRBJ2-6; TRBD1 or TRBD2 may be the D gene (6 bases each). V lost 5 bases, J lost 3 bases, and 14 bases lay in between. CDR3 size: 16 residues. In germline, CDR1 is MNHEY, CDR2 SMNVEV (reference sequence). CDR3 nucleotide sequence: TGTGCCAGCAGTAAAAAGGGGGGATATGGGGCCAACGTCCTGACTTTC. Translated, it gives CASSKKGGYGANVLTF.

The rearrangement joins TRBV29-1 to TRBJ2-2; 9 nucleotides agree with TRBD2. Germline loops: CDR1 SQVTM, CDR2 ANQGSEA. The trim removed 1 base at V and 3 bases at J, leaving 3 bases unmatched. The CDR3 consists of 15 residues. The CDR3 DNA sequence: TGCAGCGTTGAAGGTCTAGCGGGATACACCGGGGAGCTGTTTTTT. This sequence encodes CSVEGLAGYTGELFF.

J is TRBJ1-2 and V is TRBV11-2, with 7 positions matching TRBD1. The CDR3 length is 14 residues. Losses at the gene ends were 0 bases for V and 9 bases for J; bases not matched to a gene: 7. In germline, CDR1 is SGHAT, CDR2 FQNNGV. For the CDR3, the DNA is TGTGCCAGCAGCTTAGAGGCAGGGGGGGAACGCTACACCTTC. Protein sequence: CASSLEAGGERYTF. Full variable domain (remainder filled in from reference TRBV11-2 and TRBJ1-2): EAGVAQSPRYKIIEKRQSVAFWCNPISGHATLYWYQQILGQGPKLLIQFQNNGVVDDSQLPKDRFSAERLKGVDSTLKIQPAKLEDSAVYLCASSLEAGGERYTFGSGTRLTVV.

The chain is built from TRBV6-1 and TRBJ2-1, with TRBD2 as a possible D gene (7 bases). Germline values: CDR1 MNHNS, CDR2 SASEGT. V gave up 3 bases and J gave up 12 bases, with 24 bases separating them. This CDR3 comprises 16 residues. The CDR3 DNA follows: TGTGCCAGCAGTGACCCCTCGAAGGGGGGGGCTGGGGGGCAGTTCTTC. This gives the protein CASSDPSKGGAGGQFF.

The chain couples TRBV11-3 to TRBJ2-3, with 9 bases fitting TRBD1. Trimming removed 5 bases from V and 6 bases from J; junction bases left unmatched: 6. The CDR3 runs 14 residues. Germline CDR1 SGHNT, CDR2 YENEEA. CDR3: CASSTTGGGDTQYF. The CDR3 bases are TGTGCCAGCAGCACCACAGGGGGCGGGGATACGCAGTATTTT.

This clone turned up a few times. V and J are TRBV27 and TRBJ2-2, with D possibly being TRBD2 (6 bases). CDR1 is MNHEY and CDR2 is SMNVEV in the germline V gene (reference sequence). V lost 1 base and J lost 3, with 12 bases in between. This CDR3 is 16 amino acids long. The CDR3 bases are TGTGCCAGCAGTTTATTAGGGCGCGGGGACACCGGGGAGCTGTTTTTT. As protein: CASSLLGRGDTGELFF.

The CDR3 DNA is TGTGCCAGCAGCTTAAGGGACAAGAACTATGGCTACACCTTC. Its protein is CASSLRDKNYGYTF. The rearrangement links TRBV7-8 to TRBJ1-2; TRBD1 might be the D (6 bases). Trimming shortened V by 2 bases and J by 2 bases, and 9 bases separated the two germline ends. The CDR3 totals 14 residues. Germline V CDR1 and CDR2: SGHVS, FQNEAQ.

The chain has TRBV5-1 and TRBJ2-7; 7 bases agree with TRBD1. Germline CDR1 and CDR2: SGHRS and YFSETQ. The J segment lost 7 bases and the V segment lost 4 bases, leaving 17 bases of the junction unmatched. The CDR3 totals 16 residues. For the CDR3, the DNA is TGCGCCAGCAGCCGCACCCTGGGACAGCCTTCGGGGGAGCAGTACTTC. Its translation is CASSRTLGQPSGEQYF.

The chain couples TRBV5-1 to TRBJ1-5; 7 bases map to TRBD1. Per germline, CDR1 SGHRS and CDR2 YFSETQ. The J segment lost 9 bases and the V segment lost 0 bases, leaving 9 bases of the junction unmatched. The CDR3 extends over 15 amino acids. In DNA, the CDR3 is TGCGCCAGCAGCTTGGAGGGGGCAGAGGGTCGGCCCCAGCATTTT. Encoded protein: CASSLEGAEGRPQHF.

The V and J genes are TRBV10-3 and TRBJ2-3; D gene ambiguous. The CDR3 runs 12 residues. Deletions cut 6 bases from V and 6 bases from J, with 10 bases between. In germline, CDR1 is ENHRY, CDR2 SYGVKD. This chain's CDR3 is CAIRGMRDTQYF. For the CDR3, the DNA is TGTGCCATCAGGGGAATGAGGGATACGCAGTATTTT.

This chain uses TRBV5-1 with TRBJ2-3, with D perhaps matching TRBD1 (5 bases). Germline lookup yields CDR1 SGHRS and CDR2 YFSETQ. V dropped 4 bases and J dropped 5 bases, with 8 bases sitting between them. This CDR3 is built from 12 residues. The CDR3 DNA follows: TGCGCCAGCAGCGTGACAGTAGATACGCAGTATTTT. Translated: CASSVTVDTQYF.

The rearrangement links TRBV5-1 to TRBJ2-5; the D gene could be TRBD1 or TRBD2 (6 bases each). The J call may be incorrect, as the DNA end agrees better with TRBJ2-7. CDR1 is SGHRS and CDR2 is YFSETQ in the germline V gene. The CDR3 spans 14 residues. The DNA of the CDR3 is TGCGCCAGCAGCTTGGCGGGGGACAACTACGAGCAGTACTTC. Residues: CASSLAGDNYEQYF.

The chain combines TRBV2 with TRBJ2-1; 7 nucleotides match TRBD2. The CDR3 runs to 14 residues. Per the germline V gene, CDR1 is SNHLY and CDR2 is FYNNEI. Trimming removed 8 bases from V and 7 bases from J; junction bases left unmatched: 11. Written as DNA, the CDR3 is TGTGCCAGCTCTGAGGCTAGCGGAAGGAATGAGCAGTTCTTC. Translated, it gives CASSEASGRNEQFF.

This chain connects TRBV7-2 to TRBJ2-3; 10 positions match TRBD2. The CDR3 covers 15 residues. From germline, CDR1 is SGHTA and CDR2 FQGNSA. V lost 2 bases and J lost 7; bases outside the gene matches: 6. The CDR3 loop reads CASSLSGGDTHTQYF. CDR3 bases: TGTGCCAGCAGCTTAAGCGGGGGGGATACTCATACGCAGTATTTT.

V gene TRBV4-1 combines with J gene TRBJ2-3; D gene unclear. This CDR3 contains 17 residues. Germline V gene lookup returns CDR1 MGHRA and CDR2 YSYEKL. Deletions cut 0 bases from V and 8 bases from J, with 21 bases between. The CDR3 reads CASSQDRGSFGQSTQYF. The CDR3 nucleotides read TGCGCCAGCAGCCAAGATCGTGGATCTTTCGGGCAAAGTACGCAGTATTTT.

CDR3 nucleotides: TGTGCCAGTAGTATAGATGTGGGGACAGATACGCAGTATTTT. It translates to CASSIDVGTDTQYF. The chain couples TRBV19 to TRBJ2-3, with D hard to call. The CDR3 is 14 residues long. Germline lookup yields CDR1 LNHDA and CDR2 SQIVND (reference sequence). V lost 0 bases, J lost 3 bases, and 7 bases lay in between.

The chain recombines TRBV5-1 with TRBJ2-7; possible D gene TRBD1, 5 bases. Germline assignment: CDR1 SGHRS and CDR2 YFSETQ. CDR3 length: 13 residues. V shed 7 bases and J shed 3 bases, with 14 bases lying between them. The CDR3 DNA reads TGCGCCAGCTCGAAGGGGCGCAACTACGAGCAGTACTTC. This encodes CASSKGRNYEQYF.

The chain employs TRBV9 and TRBJ2-7; D remains unclear. Germline-derived CDR1 and CDR2 are SGDLS and YYNGEE. The CDR3 is 11 residues long. Trimming removed 4 bases at V and 2 bases at J, with 4 bases between. The DNA of the CDR3 is TGTGCCAGCAGCCCAACCTACGAGCAGTACTTC. It is translated as CASSPTYEQYF. The whole variable domain, remainder taken from reference TRBV9 and TRBJ2-7, is DSGVTQTPKHLITATGQRVTLRCSPRSGDLSVYWYQQSLDQGLQFLIQYYNGEERAKGNILERFSAQQFPDLHSELNLSSLELGDSALYFCASSPTYEQYFGPGTRLTVT.

The chain carries TRBV15 and TRBJ2-5, with D possibly matching TRBD2 (6 bases). V dropped 2 bases and J dropped 5 bases, with 15 bases sitting between them. The CDR3 has 15 amino acids. The germline gives CDR1 LNHNV, CDR2 YYDKDF (reference sequence). The CDR3 loop is CATSRRTGGLETQYF. CDR3 DNA: TGTGCCACCAGCAGAAGGACCGGGGGACTGGAGACCCAGTACTTC. Full variable domain (rest looked up from reference TRBV15 and TRBJ2-5): DAMVIQNPRYQVTQFGKPVTLSCSQTLNHNVMYWYQQKSSQAPKLLFHYYDKDFNNEADTPDNFQSRRPNTSFCFLDIRSPGLGDTAMYLCATSRRTGGLETQYFGPGTRLLVL.

The chain is built from TRBV10-2 and TRBJ2-2; 11 positions agree with TRBD1. The CDR3 loop spans 15 amino acids. Per germline, CDR1 WSHSY and CDR2 SAAADI. The trim removed 4 bases at V and 4 bases at J, leaving 2 bases unmatched. CDR3 nucleotide sequence: TGCGCCAGCAGTGGGGGACAGGGGGTCACCGGGGAGCTGTTTTTT. Translating it yields CASSGGQGVTGELFF.

This clone was recorded once. The gene calls are TRBV15 and TRBJ2-4, with D perhaps TRBD1 (5 bases). CDR1 and CDR2 from the germline V gene are LNHNV and YYDKDF (reference sequence). There are 18 residues in the CDR3. The V gene lost 3 bases and the J gene lost 1 base, with 19 bases spanning the gap. The DNA for the CDR3 is TGTGCCACCAGCAGGGGTAGGACACCCGTGGGGGCCAAAAACATTCAGTACTTC. It yields the protein CATSRGRTPVGAKNIQYF.